Below are 17 T cell receptor beta chains sequenced from a single sample in a study of cytomegalovirus exposure and HLA in healthy donors. The PCR was carried out with 60 Vbeta primers and 13 Jbeta primers. Clones were sequenced by immunoSEQ multiplex PCR, and TCRdb holds only the in-frame ones, with some missing. The sample consists of 100,000 to 150,000 clones, roughly 80% of them appearing once. The specimen was PBMCs. The receptor set was obtained from a man aged 30 to 45 in good health and CMV-seropositive.

The CDR3 nucleotides are TGTGCCAGCAGTGTCGGTCAAATGAACACTGAAGCTTTCTTT. Residues: CASSVGQMNTEAFF. The chain uses TRBV2 and TRBJ1-1; no clear D gene. Germline assignment: CDR1 SNHLY and CDR2 FYNNEI. This CDR3 is 14 amino acids long. V dropped 4 bases and J dropped 0 bases, with 9 bases sitting between them.

This chain links TRBV19 with TRBJ2-1; D uncertain. Looked up from germline, CDR1 is LNHDA and CDR2 is SQIVND (reference sequence). The CDR3 spans 13 residues. Trimming cost V 3 bases and J 3 bases, with 6 bases left between them. CDR3 bases: TGTGCCAGTAGTATCTCCAGCTACAATGAGCAGTTCTTC. Translating gives CASSISSYNEQFF. Complete variable domain (other parts from reference TRBV19 and TRBJ2-1): DGGITQSPKYLFRKEGQNVTLSCEQNLNHDAMYWYRQDPGQGLRLIYYSQIVNDFQKGDIAEGYSVSREKKESFPLTVTSAQKNPTAFYLCASSISSYNEQFFGPGTRLTVL.

CDR3 protein: CASSFKQGGTGELFF. For the CDR3, the DNA is TGTGCCAGCAGTTTCAAACAGGGGGGCACCGGGGAGCTGTTTTTT. V is TRBV28 and J is TRBJ2-2, with 8 bases fitting TRBD1. The CDR3 spans 15 residues. The V segment lost 3 bases and the J segment 4 bases; nucleotides outside the gene matches: 4. Germline values: CDR1 MDHEN, CDR2 SYDVKM.

V is TRBV15 and J is TRBJ1-3; D is unresolved. This CDR3 has 15 amino acids. Germline CDR1 is LNHNV and CDR2 is YYDKDF (reference sequence). Trimming stripped 6 bases from V and 0 bases from J, with 12 bases between. The CDR3 loop reads CATRDSRNSGNTIYF. The DNA for the CDR3 is TGTGCCACCAGGGACTCAAGAAACTCTGGAAACACCATATATTTT.

This clone was seen more than once but under ten times. CDR3 coding DNA: TGCGCCAGCAGCCAAGATTTTGATAGCGGGATTAGAGATACGCAGTATTTT. It is translated as CASSQDFDSGIRDTQYF. The V and J genes are TRBV4-3 and TRBJ2-3, with 8 bases lining up with TRBD2. The CDR3 extends over 17 amino acids. Germline CDR1 reads LGHNA; CDR2 reads YSLEER. After removal of 0 bases from V and 5 bases from J, the junction contained 10 bases not matched to a gene.

The chain is built from TRBV29-1 and TRBJ1-2; D is possibly TRBD1 (5 bases). V gave up 3 bases and J gave up 3 bases, with 8 bases separating them. Germline CDR1 and CDR2: SQVTM and ANQGSEA. This CDR3 has 12 residues. The CDR3 DNA is TGCAGCGTTGAGGGGCAGTACTATGGCTACACCTTC. This codes for CSVEGQYYGYTF.

V gene TRBV7-6 combines with J gene TRBJ2-7; TRBD2 might be the D (5 bases). The V gene lost 2 bases and the J gene lost 0 bases, with 20 bases spanning the gap. The CDR3 is made up of 18 amino acids. Germline V gene data show CDR1 as SGHVS and CDR2 as FNYEAQ. The CDR3 region has the DNA TGTGCCAGCAGCTTATATCCCCCTGGTAGAGAGGGCTCCTACGAGCAGTACTTC. As protein: CASSLYPPGREGSYEQYF.

The chain has TRBV4-3 and TRBJ1-5, with 9 bases that match TRBD1. Germline V gene sequence: CDR1 LGHNA, CDR2 YSLEER. The CDR3 spans 22 residues. With 0 bases clipped from V and 2 bases from J, the junction kept 20 bases outside the gene matches. The CDR3 reads CASSQEKGFRQGGGWGNQPQHF. The CDR3 DNA reads TGCGCCAGCAGCCAAGAGAAGGGATTCCGACAGGGGGGTGGATGGGGCAATCAGCCCCAGCATTTT.

The CDR3: CASSNLGSLSYNEQFF. As DNA, the CDR3 is TGCGCCAGCAGCAATCTAGGATCCCTCTCCTACAATGAGCAGTTCTTC. The chain has TRBV5-1 and TRBJ2-1; D gene uncertain. The germline V gene has CDR1 SGHRS and CDR2 YFSETQ. This CDR3 contains 16 residues. Trimming stripped 4 bases from V and 0 bases from J, with 14 bases between.

The chain employs TRBV9 and TRBJ2-2; 8 bases are shared with TRBD1. Germline CDR1 is SGDLS and CDR2 is YYNGEE. Trimming at V came to 4 bases and at J to 5 bases, leaving 10 bases not matched to a gene. The CDR3 loop spans 16 amino acids. The CDR3 here is CASSLEGQVLTGELFF. DNA for the CDR3: TGTGCCAGCAGCCTAGAGGGACAGGTTCTTACCGGGGAGCTGTTTTTT.

The chain combines TRBV28 with TRBJ2-1; 9 nucleotides align to TRBD2. In germline, CDR1 is MDHEN, CDR2 SYDVKM. The ends lost 8 bases at V and 0 bases at J; junction bases unmatched: 8. The CDR3 spans 16 residues. The CDR3 reads CASGGRVRFSYNEQFF. The CDR3 coding sequence is TGTGCCAGCGGCGGGAGGGTACGATTCTCCTACAATGAGCAGTTCTTC.

The chain employs TRBV11-2 and TRBJ2-1; TRBD2 aligns across 11 bases. V shed 2 bases, J shed 5 bases, and the junction held 5 bases outside the gene matches. The germline gives CDR1 SGHAT, CDR2 FQNNGV. The CDR3 is made up of 16 amino acids. CDR3 sequence (DNA): TGTGCCAGCAGCTTAAGACTAGCGGGACACAACAATGAGCAGTTCTTC. As protein: CASSLRLAGHNNEQFF.

V is TRBV4-3 and J is TRBJ2-1; 12 nucleotides align to TRBD2. Germline CDR1 is LGHNA and CDR2 is YSLEER. CDR3 length: 15 amino acids. V lost 1 base, J lost 8 bases, and 3 bases stayed unmatched. The CDR3: CASSQVLAGGHEQFF. The CDR3 DNA reads as TGCGCCAGCAGCCAAGTTCTAGCGGGAGGGCATGAGCAGTTCTTC.

V gene TRBV7-3 combines with J gene TRBJ2-5; tentatively, D is TRBD2 (5 bases). This CDR3 region has 14 residues. Trimming cost V 2 bases and J 0 bases, with 7 bases left between them. Germline CDR1 is SGHTA and CDR2 is FQGTGA. CDR3 region: CASSLGGNQETQYF. The CDR3 DNA reads TGTGCCAGCAGCTTAGGAGGCAACCAAGAGACCCAGTACTTC.

DNA for the CDR3: TGCGCCAGCAGTCACCCGACCGGGGTAATTTGGGAGACCCAGTACTTC. Its translation is CASSHPTGVIWETQYF. V gene TRBV23-1 combines with J gene TRBJ2-5; maybe TRBD2 (5 bases). TRBV23-1 is identified as an open reading frame with a role that is uncertain. The CDR3 contains 16 residues. V lost 3 bases to trimming and J lost 5 bases, with 19 bases between them.

The rearrangement joins TRBV5-1 to TRBJ1-1, with D hard to call. V lost 4 bases to trimming and J lost 8 bases, with 18 bases between them. Germline-derived CDR1 and CDR2 are SGHRS and YFSETQ. This CDR3 contains 14 residues. The CDR3 region is CASSARTDKSEAFF. The CDR3 DNA reads TGCGCCAGCAGCGCCAGGACTGATAAAAGCGAAGCTTTCTTT.

The chain links TRBV15 to TRBJ1-1, with 9 bases fitting TRBD1. With V trimmed by 0 bases and J by 11 bases, 10 bases remained unmatched. Germline CDR1 is LNHNV and CDR2 is YYDKDF (reference sequence). The CDR3 covers 15 residues. The CDR3 loop reads CATSREGQGKSQAFF. The CDR3 coding sequence is TGTGCCACCAGCAGAGAGGGACAGGGAAAGTCCCAGGCTTTCTTT.